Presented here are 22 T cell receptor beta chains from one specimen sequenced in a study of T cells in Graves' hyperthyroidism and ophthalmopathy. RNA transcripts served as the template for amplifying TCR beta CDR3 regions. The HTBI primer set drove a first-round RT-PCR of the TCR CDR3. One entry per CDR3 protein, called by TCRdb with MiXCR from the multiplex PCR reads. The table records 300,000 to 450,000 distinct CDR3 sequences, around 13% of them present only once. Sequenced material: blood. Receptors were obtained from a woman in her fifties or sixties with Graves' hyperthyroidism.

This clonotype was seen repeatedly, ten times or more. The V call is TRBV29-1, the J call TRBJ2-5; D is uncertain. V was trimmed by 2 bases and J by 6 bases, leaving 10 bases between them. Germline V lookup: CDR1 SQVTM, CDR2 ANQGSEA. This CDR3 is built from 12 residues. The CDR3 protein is CSVELEWKTQYF. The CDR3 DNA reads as TGCAGCGTTGAATTGGAGTGGAAGACCCAGTACTTC. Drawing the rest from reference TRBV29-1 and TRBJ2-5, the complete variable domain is SAVISQKPSRDICQRGTSLTIQCQVDSQVTMMFWYRQQPGQSLTLIATANQGSEATYESGFVIDKFPISRPNLTFSTLTVSNMSPEDSSIYLCSVELEWKTQYFGPGTRLLVL.

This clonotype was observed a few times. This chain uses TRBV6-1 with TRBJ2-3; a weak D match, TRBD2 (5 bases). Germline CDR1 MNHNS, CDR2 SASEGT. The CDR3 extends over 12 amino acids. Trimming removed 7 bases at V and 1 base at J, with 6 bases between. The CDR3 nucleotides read TGTGCCAGCAAGGAGGGCACAGATACGCAGTATTTT. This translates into CASKEGTDTQYF.

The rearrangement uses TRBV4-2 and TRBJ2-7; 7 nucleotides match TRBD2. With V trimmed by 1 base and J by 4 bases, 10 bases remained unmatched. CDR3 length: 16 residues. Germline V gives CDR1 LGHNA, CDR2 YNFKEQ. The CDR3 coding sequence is TGTGCCAGCAGCCAAGGGGGGGGGAGTAGGGATTACGAGCAGTACTTC. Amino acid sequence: CASSQGGGSRDYEQYF.

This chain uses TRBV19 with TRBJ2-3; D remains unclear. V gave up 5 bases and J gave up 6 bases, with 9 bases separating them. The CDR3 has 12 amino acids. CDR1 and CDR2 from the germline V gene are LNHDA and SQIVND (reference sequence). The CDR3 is CASSSRPDTQYF. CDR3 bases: TGTGCCAGTAGTTCCCGCCCCGATACGCAGTATTTT.

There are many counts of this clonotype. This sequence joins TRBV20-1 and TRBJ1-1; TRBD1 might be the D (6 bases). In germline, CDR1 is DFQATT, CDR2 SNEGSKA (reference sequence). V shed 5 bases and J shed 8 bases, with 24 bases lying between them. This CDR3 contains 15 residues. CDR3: CSAGASGGQGSEAFF. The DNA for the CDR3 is TGCAGTGCTGGAGCTTCTGGGGGCCAGGGTTCGGAAGCTTTCTTT.

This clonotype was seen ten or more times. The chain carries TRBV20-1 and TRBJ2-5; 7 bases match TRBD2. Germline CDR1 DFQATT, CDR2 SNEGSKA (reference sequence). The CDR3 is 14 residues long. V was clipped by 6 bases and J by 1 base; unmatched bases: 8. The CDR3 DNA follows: TGCAGTGCCAACTGGGCTAGCGGCCAAGAGACCCAGTACTTC. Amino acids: CSANWASGQETQYF.

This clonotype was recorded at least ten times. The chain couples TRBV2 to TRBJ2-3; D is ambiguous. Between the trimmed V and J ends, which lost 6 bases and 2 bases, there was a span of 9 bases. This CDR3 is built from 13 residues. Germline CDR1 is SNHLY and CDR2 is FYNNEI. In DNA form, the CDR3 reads TGTGCCAGCAGCCCAACCGTCACAGATACGCAGTATTTT. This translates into CASSPTVTDTQYF.

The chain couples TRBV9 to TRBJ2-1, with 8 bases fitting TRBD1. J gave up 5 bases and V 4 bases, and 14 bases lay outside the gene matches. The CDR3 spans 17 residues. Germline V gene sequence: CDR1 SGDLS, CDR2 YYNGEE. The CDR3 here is CASSYKQGGQEDNEQFF. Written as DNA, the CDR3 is TGTGCCAGCAGCTACAAACAGGGGGGACAGGAGGACAATGAGCAGTTCTTC. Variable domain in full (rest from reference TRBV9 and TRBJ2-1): DSGVTQTPKHLITATGQRVTLRCSPRSGDLSVYWYQQSLDQGLQFLIQYYNGEERAKGNILERFSAQQFPDLHSELNLSSLELGDSALYFCASSYKQGGQEDNEQFFGPGTRLTVL.

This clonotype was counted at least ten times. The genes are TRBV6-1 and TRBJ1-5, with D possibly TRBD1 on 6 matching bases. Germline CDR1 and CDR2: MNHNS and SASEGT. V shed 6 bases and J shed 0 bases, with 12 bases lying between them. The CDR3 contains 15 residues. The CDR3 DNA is TGTGCCAGCAGAGAACAGGGAGCTAGCAATCAGCCCCAGCATTTT. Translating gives CASREQGASNQPQHF.

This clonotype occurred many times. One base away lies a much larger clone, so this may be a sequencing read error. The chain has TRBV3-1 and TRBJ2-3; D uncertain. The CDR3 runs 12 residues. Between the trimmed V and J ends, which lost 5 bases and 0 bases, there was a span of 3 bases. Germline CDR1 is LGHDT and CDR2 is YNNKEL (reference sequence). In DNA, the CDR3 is TGTGCCAGCAGCGACAGCACAGATACGCAGTATTTT. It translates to CASSDSTDTQYF.

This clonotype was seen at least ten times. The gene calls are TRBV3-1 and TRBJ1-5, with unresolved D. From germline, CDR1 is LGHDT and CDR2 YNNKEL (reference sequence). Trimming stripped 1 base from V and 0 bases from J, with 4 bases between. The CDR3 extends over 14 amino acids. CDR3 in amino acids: CASSQAASNQPQHF. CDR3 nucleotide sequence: TGTGCCAGCAGCCAAGCGGCTAGCAATCAGCCCCAGCATTTT.

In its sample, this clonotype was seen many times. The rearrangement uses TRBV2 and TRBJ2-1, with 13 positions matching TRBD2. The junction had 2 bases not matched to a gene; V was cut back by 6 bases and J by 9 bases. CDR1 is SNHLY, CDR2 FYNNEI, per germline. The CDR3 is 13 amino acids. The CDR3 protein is CASRRTSGSEQFF. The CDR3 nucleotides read TGTGCCAGCAGAAGGACTAGCGGGAGTGAGCAGTTCTTC.

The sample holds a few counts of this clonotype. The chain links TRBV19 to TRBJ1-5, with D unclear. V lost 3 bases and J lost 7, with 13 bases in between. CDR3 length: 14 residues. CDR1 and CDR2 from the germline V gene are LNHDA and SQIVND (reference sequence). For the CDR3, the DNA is TGTGCCAGTAGTATTCACGGTCCGGGACAGCCCCAGCATTTT. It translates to CASSIHGPGQPQHF.

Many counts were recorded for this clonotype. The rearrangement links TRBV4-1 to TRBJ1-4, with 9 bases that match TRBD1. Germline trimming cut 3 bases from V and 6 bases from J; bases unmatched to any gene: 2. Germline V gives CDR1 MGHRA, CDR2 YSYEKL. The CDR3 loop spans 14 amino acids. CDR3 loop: CASSQGQGDEKLFF. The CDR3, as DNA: TGCGCCAGCAGCCAGGGACAGGGAGATGAAAAACTGTTTTTT.

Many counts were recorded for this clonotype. CDR3 sequence (DNA): TGTGCCAGCAGCTTGGGGGTTTATTGGCCCCAGCATTTT. As protein: CASSLGVYWPQHF. J is TRBJ1-5 and V is TRBV5-5; no reliable D call. The germline V gene has CDR1 SGHKS and CDR2 YYEKEE (reference sequence). Trimming removed 0 bases at V and 9 bases at J, with 10 bases between. This CDR3 is built from 13 residues.

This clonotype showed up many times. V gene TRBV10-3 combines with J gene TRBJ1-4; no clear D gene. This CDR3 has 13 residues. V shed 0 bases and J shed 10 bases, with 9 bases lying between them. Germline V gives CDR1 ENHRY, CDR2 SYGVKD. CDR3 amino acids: CAISESEGVKLFF. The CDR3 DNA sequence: TGTGCCATCAGTGAGTCTGAGGGTGTAAAACTGTTTTTT.

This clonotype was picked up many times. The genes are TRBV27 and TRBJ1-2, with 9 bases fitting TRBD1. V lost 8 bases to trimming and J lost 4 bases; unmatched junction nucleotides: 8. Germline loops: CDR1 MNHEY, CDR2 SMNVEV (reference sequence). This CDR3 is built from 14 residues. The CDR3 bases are TGTGCCAGCTGGACGGACAGGGGTATCTATGGCTACACCTTC. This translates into CASWTDRGIYGYTF.

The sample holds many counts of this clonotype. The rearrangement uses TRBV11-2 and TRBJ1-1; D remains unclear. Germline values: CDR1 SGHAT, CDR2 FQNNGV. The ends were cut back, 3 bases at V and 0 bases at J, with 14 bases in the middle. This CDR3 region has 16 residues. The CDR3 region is CASSFPRTKLNTEAFF. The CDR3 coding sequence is TGTGCCAGCAGCTTCCCCAGGACGAAACTGAACACTGAAGCTTTCTTT.

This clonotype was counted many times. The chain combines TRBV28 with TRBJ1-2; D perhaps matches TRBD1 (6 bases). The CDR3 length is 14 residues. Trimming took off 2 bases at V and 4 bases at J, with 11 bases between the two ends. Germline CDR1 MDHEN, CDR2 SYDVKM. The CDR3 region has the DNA TGTGCCAGCAGTTTAGGGAACAGGGCCTATGGCTACACCTTC. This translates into CASSLGNRAYGYTF.

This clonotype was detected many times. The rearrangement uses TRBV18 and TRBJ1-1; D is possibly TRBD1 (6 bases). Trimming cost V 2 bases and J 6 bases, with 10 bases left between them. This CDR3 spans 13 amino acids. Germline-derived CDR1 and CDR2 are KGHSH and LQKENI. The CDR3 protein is CASSPYRDPEAFF. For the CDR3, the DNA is TGTGCCAGCTCACCATACAGGGACCCTGAAGCTTTCTTT.

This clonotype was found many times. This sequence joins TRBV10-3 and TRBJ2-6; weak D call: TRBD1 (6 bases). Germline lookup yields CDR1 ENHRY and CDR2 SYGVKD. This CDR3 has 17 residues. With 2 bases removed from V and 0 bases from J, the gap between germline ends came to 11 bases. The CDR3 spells CAISETGLSSGANVLTF. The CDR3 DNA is TGTGCCATCAGTGAGACAGGGCTTAGCTCTGGGGCCAACGTCCTGACTTTC.

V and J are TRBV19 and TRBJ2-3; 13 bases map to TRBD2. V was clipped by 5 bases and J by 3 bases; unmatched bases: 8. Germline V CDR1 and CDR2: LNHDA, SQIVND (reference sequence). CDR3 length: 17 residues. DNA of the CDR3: TGTGCCAGTAGTGCGTGGACTAGCGGGAGTTGGACAGATACGCAGTATTTT. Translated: CASSAWTSGSWTDTQYF. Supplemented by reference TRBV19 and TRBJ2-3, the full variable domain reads DGGITQSPKYLFRKEGQNVTLSCEQNLNHDAMYWYRQDPGQGLRLIYYSQIVNDFQKGDIAEGYSVSREKKESFPLTVTSAQKNPTAFYLCASSAWTSGSWTDTQYFGPGTRLTVL.